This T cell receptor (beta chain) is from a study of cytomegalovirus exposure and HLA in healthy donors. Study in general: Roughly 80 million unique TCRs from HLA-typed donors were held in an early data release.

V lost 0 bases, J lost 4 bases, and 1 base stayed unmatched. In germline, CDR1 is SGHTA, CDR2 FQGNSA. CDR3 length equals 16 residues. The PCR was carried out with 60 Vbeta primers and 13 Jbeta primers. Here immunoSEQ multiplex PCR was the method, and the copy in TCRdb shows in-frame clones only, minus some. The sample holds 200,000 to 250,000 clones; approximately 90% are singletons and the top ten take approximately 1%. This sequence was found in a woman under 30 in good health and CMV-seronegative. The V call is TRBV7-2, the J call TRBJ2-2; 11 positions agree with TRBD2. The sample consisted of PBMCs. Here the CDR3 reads CASSLALAGGTGELFF. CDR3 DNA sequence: TGTGCCAGCAGCTTAGCTCTAGCGGGAGGCACCGGGGAGCTGTTTTTT.